This TCR beta chain derives from a study of T cell repertoires in cytomegalovirus infection. Study-wide points: Predominance within the ex vivo response was attributable to HLA-C-restricted CMV-specific TCR beta clonotypes.

From the reads, TCRdb called clonotypes with MiXCR, one entry per CDR3 protein. This sample has about 180,000 distinct CDR3 sequences, with about 18% found just once. The sample holds a few counts of this clonotype. The antigen is undetermined. The sequenced sample consisted of CD8+ T cells from PBMCs. This TCR was recovered from a human donor in good health (CMV status not recorded). Some clones in this sample may be carry-over from other donors' samples.

CDR3 coding DNA: TGTGCCAGCAGCGCGGGACAGGGTATTTGGAATACGCAGTATTTT. Protein sequence: CASSAGQGIWNTQYF. The rearrangement joins TRBV28 to TRBJ2-3, with 9 bases matching TRBD1. Unmatched junction bases numbered 11, after V lost 6 bases and J lost 7 bases. Germline values: CDR1 MDHEN, CDR2 SYDVKM. The CDR3 extends over 15 amino acids.